These 20 T cell receptor beta chains came from one sample sequenced in a study of T cell responses to AZD1222 COVID-19 vaccine. The repertoire was sequenced with immunoSEQ multiplex PCR; TCRdb's copy has only in-frame clones and lacks some. The profile shows about 60,000 clones, 65% to 80% of them singletons. The sample in question was peripheral blood, obtained 28 days after the second AZD1222 dose. Every receptor here comes from an adult who received the AZD1222 COVID-19 vaccine.

The chain links TRBV9 to TRBJ2-2, with D unclear. CDR3 size: 18 residues. Per germline, CDR1 SGDLS and CDR2 YYNGEE. Trimming shortened V by 0 bases and J by 2 bases, and 17 bases separated the two germline ends. The CDR3 here is CASSVGPPAVRNTGELFF. CDR3 in DNA: TGTGCCAGCAGCGTAGGACCCCCTGCGGTAAGAAACACCGGGGAGCTGTTTTTT.

The genes are TRBV11-2 and TRBJ1-3, with D possibly TRBD1 on 6 matching bases. V lost 3 bases and J lost 4, with 13 bases in between. There are 15 residues in the CDR3. In germline, CDR1 is SGHAT, CDR2 FQNNGV. CDR3 protein: CASSLTTGWGNTIYF. The CDR3 DNA reads as TGTGCCAGCAGCTTGACCACAGGGTGGGGAAACACCATATATTTT.

This chain links TRBV4-1 with TRBJ1-6; 10 nucleotides agree with TRBD1. V dropped 0 bases and J dropped 9; count of bases not matched to a gene: 17. This CDR3 is 20 amino acids long. Germline loops: CDR1 MGHRA, CDR2 YSYEKL. CDR3 amino acids: CASSQEVWGQGLGRGSPLHF. CDR3 sequence (DNA): TGCGCCAGCAGCCAAGAGGTTTGGGGACAGGGGCTGGGTAGGGGTTCACCCCTCCACTTT.

This clone was observed a handful of times. The V and J genes are TRBV6-5 and TRBJ1-1, with a tentative D call TRBD1 (5 bases). Germline-derived CDR1 and CDR2 are MNHEY and SVGAGI. V was trimmed by 0 bases and J by 4 bases, leaving 15 bases between them. The CDR3 spans 16 residues. CDR3 sequence: CASSYSTGLGSTEAFF. For the CDR3, the DNA is TGTGCCAGCAGTTACTCCACGGGGCTGGGGAGCACTGAAGCTTTCTTT.

The chain uses TRBV28 and TRBJ1-2; D is undetermined. Trimming took off 9 bases at V and 3 bases at J, with 14 bases between the two ends. The CDR3 has 13 residues. Germline CDR1 MDHEN, CDR2 SYDVKM. The CDR3 DNA reads TGTGCCAGTAGAACCACGGGCCACTATGGCTACACCTTC. Translation: CASRTTGHYGYTF.

There are a few counts of this clone. The V gene is TRBV11-2, the J gene TRBJ2-7; maybe TRBD1 (6 bases). V gave up 1 base and J gave up 0 bases, with 7 bases separating them. This CDR3 contains 14 residues. Per germline, CDR1 SGHAT and CDR2 FQNNGV. The CDR3 loop is CASSLGQASYEQYF. In DNA form, the CDR3 reads TGTGCCAGCAGCTTAGGACAGGCCTCCTACGAGCAGTACTTC. Based on the CDR3 plus reference TRBV11-2 and TRBJ2-7, the full variable domain is EAGVAQSPRYKIIEKRQSVAFWCNPISGHATLYWYQQILGQGPKLLIQFQNNGVVDDSQLPKDRFSAERLKGVDSTLKIQPAKLEDSAVYLCASSLGQASYEQYFGPGTRLTVT.

V usage is TRBV29-1 and J usage is TRBJ1-2; the D is unclear. Per the germline V gene, CDR1 is SQVTM and CDR2 is ANQGSEA. The CDR3 length is 12 residues. The germline V and J ends were trimmed by 3 bases and 6 bases, with 11 bases remaining between them. DNA for the CDR3: TGCAGCGTTGATTATCTATGGGATGGCTACACCTTC. Encoded protein: CSVDYLWDGYTF.

This sequence joins TRBV7-9 and TRBJ2-2, with 14 bases identical to TRBD2. Germline CDR1 and CDR2: SEHNR and FQNEAQ (reference sequence). The CDR3 extends over 18 amino acids. The ends lost 5 bases at V and 1 base at J; junction bases unmatched: 6. The CDR3 protein is CASSPRLAGGLNTGELFF. The CDR3 region has the DNA TGTGCCAGCAGCCCGCGACTAGCGGGGGGGCTGAACACCGGGGAGCTGTTTTTT. The full variable domain, in which reference TRBV7-9 and TRBJ2-2 provide the parts outside the CDR3, is DTGVSQNPRHKITKRGQNVTFRCDPISEHNRLYWYRQTLGQGPEFLTYFQNEAQLEKSRLLSDRFSAERPKGSFSTLEIQRTEQGDSAMYLCASSPRLAGGLNTGELFFGEGSRLTVL.

This chain uses TRBV28 with TRBJ1-4; TRBD1 is a possible D gene (6 bases). Per the germline V gene, CDR1 is MDHEN and CDR2 is SYDVKM. V dropped 5 bases and J dropped 6 bases, with 16 bases sitting between them. This CDR3 comprises 15 residues. CDR3 residues: CASSRSGERYEKLFF. CDR3 sequence (DNA): TGTGCCAGCAGTCGGTCAGGGGAGAGGTATGAAAAACTGTTTTTT.

This clone was counted between two and nine times. The V call is TRBV19, the J call TRBJ2-4, with D perhaps assigned TRBD1 or TRBD2 (8 bases each). Trimming shortened V by 4 bases and J by 6 bases, and 19 bases separated the two germline ends. Germline CDR1 LNHDA, CDR2 SQIVND (reference sequence). CDR3 size: 16 residues. For the CDR3, the DNA is TGTGCCAGTAGTACCGGACAGGGCGGGGGGAGAAACATTCAGTACTTC. This sequence encodes CASSTGQGGGRNIQYF.

The chain has TRBV29-1 and TRBJ1-1; no clear D gene. Germline CDR1 reads SQVTM; CDR2 reads ANQGSEA. The CDR3 spans 12 residues. V was cut by 7 bases and J by 0 bases, with 9 bases left in between. The CDR3 reads CSGGSMNTEAFF. As DNA, the CDR3 is TGCAGCGGCGGGTCCATGAACACTGAAGCTTTCTTT.

This chain joins TRBV18 and TRBJ1-3; D gene ambiguous. The CDR3 contains 15 residues. Trimming pared 2 bases from V and 4 bases from J, leaving 12 bases between. Germline V gene sequence: CDR1 KGHSH, CDR2 LQKENI. CDR3 amino acids: CASSPGPGGGNTIYF. The CDR3, as DNA: TGTGCCAGCTCACCAGGGCCAGGAGGAGGAAACACCATATATTTT. Using reference TRBV18 and TRBJ1-3 for the parts outside the CDR3, the full variable domain is NAGVMQNPRHLVRRRGQEARLRCSPMKGHSHVYWYRQLPEEGLKFMVYLQKENIIDESGMPKERFSAEFPKEGPSILRIQQVVRGDSAAYFCASSPGPGGGNTIYFGEGSWLTVV.

The chain has TRBV19 and TRBJ2-1; the D is unclear. The V end lost 0 bases, the J end lost 7 bases, and 4 bases lay between the germline ends. CDR3 length equals 12 residues. Germline lookup yields CDR1 LNHDA and CDR2 SQIVND (reference sequence). The CDR3 here is CASSIDWNEQFF. The CDR3 DNA is TGTGCCAGTAGTATAGACTGGAATGAGCAGTTCTTC. Filled out from reference TRBV19 and TRBJ2-1, the complete variable domain reads DGGITQSPKYLFRKEGQNVTLSCEQNLNHDAMYWYRQDPGQGLRLIYYSQIVNDFQKGDIAEGYSVSREKKESFPLTVTSAQKNPTAFYLCASSIDWNEQFFGPGTRLTVL.

This clone appeared a single time. This rearrangement joins TRBV15 to TRBJ1-2; 7 nucleotides match TRBD1. CDR1 LNHNV and CDR2 YYDKDF come from the germline V gene (reference sequence). After removal of 6 bases from V and 6 bases from J, the junction contained 7 bases not matched to a gene. The CDR3 covers 13 residues. The CDR3 here is CATSYQGGNGYTF. The CDR3 DNA follows: TGTGCCACCAGTTACCAGGGGGGTAATGGCTACACCTTC.

The genes are TRBV6-1 and TRBJ1-4, with 8 nucleotides matching TRBD1. In germline, CDR1 is MNHNS, CDR2 SASEGT. J was trimmed by 8 bases and V by 3 bases; bases with no gene match: 2. This CDR3 has 13 residues. CDR3 coding DNA: TGTGCCAGCAGTGACAGGGGGCGAGAAAAACTGTTTTTT. Amino acids: CASSDRGREKLFF.

In its sample, this clone was seen a few times. The chain is built from TRBV5-1 and TRBJ2-2, with D perhaps matching TRBD2 (6 bases). Germline V gene lookup returns CDR1 SGHRS and CDR2 YFSETQ. Trimming shortened V by 6 bases and J by 3 bases, and 12 bases separated the two germline ends. CDR3 length: 14 residues. CDR3 sequence (DNA): TGCGCCAGCACGGAGGGGTTGGACACCGGGGAGCTGTTTTTT. This sequence encodes CASTEGLDTGELFF. Combining the CDR3 with reference TRBV5-1 and TRBJ2-2 gives the whole variable domain KAGVTQTPRYLIKTRGQQVTLSCSPISGHRSVSWYQQTPGQGLQFLFEYFSETQRNKGNFPGRFSGRQFSNSRSEMNVSTLELGDSALYLCASTEGLDTGELFFGEGSRLTVL.

The chain links TRBV28 to TRBJ1-2, with a tentative D call TRBD1 (6 bases). The CDR3 totals 17 residues. V dropped 6 bases and J dropped 0 bases, with 20 bases sitting between them. Germline V gene lookup returns CDR1 MDHEN and CDR2 SYDVKM. The CDR3 nucleotides are TGTGCCAGCAGGGCGTTCGGCGGACAGTTATCTAACTATGGCTACACCTTC. Translating it yields CASRAFGGQLSNYGYTF.

The genes are TRBV5-1 and TRBJ2-5; 13 nucleotides agree with TRBD2. V dropped 3 bases and J dropped 1; count of bases not matched to a gene: 0. Germline V CDR1 and CDR2: SGHRS, YFSETQ. This CDR3 is built from 15 residues. The CDR3 nucleotides are TGCGCCAGCAGCTGGACTAGCGGGGGCCAAGAGACCCAGTACTTC. It specifies CASSWTSGGQETQYF.

The chain couples TRBV4-2 to TRBJ2-4; 10 positions agree with TRBD1. The CDR3 is made up of 13 amino acids. Germline V CDR1 and CDR2: LGHNA, YNFKEQ. The J segment lost 15 bases and the V segment lost 4 bases, leaving 9 bases of the junction unmatched. CDR3 in DNA: TGTGCCAGCAGCCGTGATAAGGACAGGGGGTCGTACTTC. Encoded protein: CASSRDKDRGSYF.

V and J are TRBV11-2 and TRBJ2-3; no clear D gene. This CDR3 comprises 15 residues. CDR1 and CDR2 (germline): SGHAT, FQNNGV. V was pared by 2 bases and J by 1 base, with 10 bases between. The CDR3 reads CASSLSPSGTDTQYF. CDR3 nucleotides: TGTGCCAGCAGCTTATCCCCCAGCGGCACAGATACGCAGTATTTT.